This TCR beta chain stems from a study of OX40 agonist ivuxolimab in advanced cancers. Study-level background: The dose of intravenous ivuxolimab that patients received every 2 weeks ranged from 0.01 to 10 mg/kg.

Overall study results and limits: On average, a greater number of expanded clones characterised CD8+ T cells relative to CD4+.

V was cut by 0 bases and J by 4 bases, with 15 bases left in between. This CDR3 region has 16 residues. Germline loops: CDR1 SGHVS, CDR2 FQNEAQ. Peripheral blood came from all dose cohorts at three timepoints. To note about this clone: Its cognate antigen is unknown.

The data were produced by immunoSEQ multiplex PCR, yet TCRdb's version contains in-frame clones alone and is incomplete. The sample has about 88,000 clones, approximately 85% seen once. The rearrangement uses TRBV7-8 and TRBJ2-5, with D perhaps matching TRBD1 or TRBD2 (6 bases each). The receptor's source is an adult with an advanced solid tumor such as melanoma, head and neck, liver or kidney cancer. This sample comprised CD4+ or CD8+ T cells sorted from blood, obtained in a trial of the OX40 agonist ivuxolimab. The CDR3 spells CASSLAGGLQGETQYF. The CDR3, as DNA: TGTGCCAGCAGCTTAGCCGGGGGCCTACAGGGAGAGACCCAGTACTTC.